The clone carrying this T cell receptor (beta chain) was seen only a few times. The antigen is not known. These data belong to a study of cytomegalovirus exposure and HLA in healthy donors. Study-wide results and caveats: TCR beta sequences reportedly predicted the HLA-A and HLA-B alleles of most subjects accurately. Among TCR beta chains of equal frequency, HLA-associated ones were more clonally expanded in a later analysis. The number of N-insertions in an Asian-associated ancestry cluster was reportedly below the roughly 620-donor mean in a later analysis.

The CDR3 contains 16 residues. The J segment lost 3 bases and the V segment lost 5 bases, leaving 13 bases of the junction unmatched. Per the germline V gene, CDR1 is GTSNPN and CDR2 is SVGIG (reference sequence). Both 60 Vbeta primers and 13 Jbeta primers went into the PCR. Generated by immunoSEQ multiplex PCR, the TCRdb table keeps only in-frame clones and is missing some. The data contain 150,000 to 200,000 clones, around 75% of them singletons. The specimen sequenced was PBMCs. The chain links TRBV30 to TRBJ1-3, with 7 bases aligning to TRBD1. This clonotype was obtained from a female donor in good health and CMV-seronegative. Here the CDR3 DNA reads TGTGCCTGGGCGCGTGCGGACAGGACCATTGGAAACACCATATATTTT. Translating gives CAWARADRTIGNTIYF.